This entry concerns a single T cell receptor (beta chain). The V end lost 5 bases, the J end lost 3 bases, and 19 bases lay between the germline ends. Germline V CDR1 and CDR2: SGHAT, FQNNGV. The CDR3 runs to 17 residues. This sample is drawn from a study of blood T cell repertoires in COVID-19. Across the study: Donors in the United States, Italy and Spain gave samples during acute or convalescent COVID-19. PBMCs, B-cell-depleted T cells, or T cells provided the cDNA or gDNA that made up the material.

Per the original methods: Reference gene primer amplification gave nucleated cell count estimates. Only in-frame clones appear in the TCRdb table, and some are missing; sequencing was by immunoSEQ multiplex PCR. D and trimming come from the DNA, and the V and J calls and clone size come from that table. The sample has fewer than 200,000 clones, 60% to 80% seen once. The receptor comes from a woman aged 65 to 85 with acute or convalescent COVID-19. The rearrangement joins TRBV11-2 to TRBJ2-2; a weak D match, TRBD2 (5 bases). Material: peripheral blood. The CDR3 nucleotides are TGTGCCAGCAGCGCCCGACTCCTAGCAGAGCACACCGGGGAGCTGTTTTTT. It yields the protein CASSARLLAEHTGELFF.